The next 4 T cell receptor beta chains were all read from a single sample in a study of blood T cell repertoires in COVID-19 (dated by TCRdb to 2020 to 2022). Libraries were built with the immunoSEQ multiplex PCR assay. The immuneACCESS repertoire file appears here via TCRdb, limited to in-frame rearrangements. These files lack a portion of the clones; in checked studies, under half of the deficit traces to unresolved V genes, and the cause of the others is not known. The sample data list tens of thousands of clones, and 84% of these were observed just once. 8.8% of the sample belongs to the ten largest clones. Sequenced input: peripheral blood. Receptors originate from a man in his sixties with acute or convalescent COVID-19.

The chain is built from TRBV7-3 and TRBJ2-1; TRBD2 matches at 10 bases. Germline loops: CDR1 SGHTA, CDR2 FQGTGA. The CDR3 is 19 amino acids. The V and J ends lost 1 base and 7 bases, in that order; junction bases with no gene match: 16. CDR3 nucleotide sequence: TGTGCCAGCAGCTTAAGGCCATCGAGCCTAGCGGGGGCGGATAATGAGCAGTTCTTC. Its protein is CASSLRPSSLAGADNEQFF.

The chain joins TRBV5-1 to TRBJ1-2; 9 bases line up with TRBD1. CDR3 size: 16 residues. Germline V gene sequence: CDR1 SGHRS, CDR2 YFSETQ. The V and J ends lost 4 bases and 4 bases, in that order; junction bases with no gene match: 11. The CDR3 DNA is TGCGCCAGCAGCCCCGGGGGGACAGGGCGCTCCTATGGCTACACCTTC. It specifies CASSPGGTGRSYGYTF.

J is TRBJ1-2 and V is TRBV5-1; no reliable D call. V lost 5 bases, J lost 8 bases, and 16 bases lay in between. Per the germline V gene, CDR1 is SGHRS and CDR2 is YFSETQ. CDR3 length: 13 amino acids. The CDR3 bases are TGCGCCAGCAGTTCCGCGGGTAATCAAGGCTACACCTTC. Its protein product is CASSSAGNQGYTF.

The rearrangement uses TRBV6-5 and TRBJ1-2; no clear D. V was clipped by 0 bases and J by 12 bases, with 17 bases between them. The CDR3 runs 14 residues. CDR1 MNHEY and CDR2 SVGAGI come from the germline V gene. The CDR3 is CASSYSNIGVSNTF. Here the CDR3 DNA reads TGTGCCAGCAGTTACTCGAATATCGGGGTTTCGAACACCTTC.